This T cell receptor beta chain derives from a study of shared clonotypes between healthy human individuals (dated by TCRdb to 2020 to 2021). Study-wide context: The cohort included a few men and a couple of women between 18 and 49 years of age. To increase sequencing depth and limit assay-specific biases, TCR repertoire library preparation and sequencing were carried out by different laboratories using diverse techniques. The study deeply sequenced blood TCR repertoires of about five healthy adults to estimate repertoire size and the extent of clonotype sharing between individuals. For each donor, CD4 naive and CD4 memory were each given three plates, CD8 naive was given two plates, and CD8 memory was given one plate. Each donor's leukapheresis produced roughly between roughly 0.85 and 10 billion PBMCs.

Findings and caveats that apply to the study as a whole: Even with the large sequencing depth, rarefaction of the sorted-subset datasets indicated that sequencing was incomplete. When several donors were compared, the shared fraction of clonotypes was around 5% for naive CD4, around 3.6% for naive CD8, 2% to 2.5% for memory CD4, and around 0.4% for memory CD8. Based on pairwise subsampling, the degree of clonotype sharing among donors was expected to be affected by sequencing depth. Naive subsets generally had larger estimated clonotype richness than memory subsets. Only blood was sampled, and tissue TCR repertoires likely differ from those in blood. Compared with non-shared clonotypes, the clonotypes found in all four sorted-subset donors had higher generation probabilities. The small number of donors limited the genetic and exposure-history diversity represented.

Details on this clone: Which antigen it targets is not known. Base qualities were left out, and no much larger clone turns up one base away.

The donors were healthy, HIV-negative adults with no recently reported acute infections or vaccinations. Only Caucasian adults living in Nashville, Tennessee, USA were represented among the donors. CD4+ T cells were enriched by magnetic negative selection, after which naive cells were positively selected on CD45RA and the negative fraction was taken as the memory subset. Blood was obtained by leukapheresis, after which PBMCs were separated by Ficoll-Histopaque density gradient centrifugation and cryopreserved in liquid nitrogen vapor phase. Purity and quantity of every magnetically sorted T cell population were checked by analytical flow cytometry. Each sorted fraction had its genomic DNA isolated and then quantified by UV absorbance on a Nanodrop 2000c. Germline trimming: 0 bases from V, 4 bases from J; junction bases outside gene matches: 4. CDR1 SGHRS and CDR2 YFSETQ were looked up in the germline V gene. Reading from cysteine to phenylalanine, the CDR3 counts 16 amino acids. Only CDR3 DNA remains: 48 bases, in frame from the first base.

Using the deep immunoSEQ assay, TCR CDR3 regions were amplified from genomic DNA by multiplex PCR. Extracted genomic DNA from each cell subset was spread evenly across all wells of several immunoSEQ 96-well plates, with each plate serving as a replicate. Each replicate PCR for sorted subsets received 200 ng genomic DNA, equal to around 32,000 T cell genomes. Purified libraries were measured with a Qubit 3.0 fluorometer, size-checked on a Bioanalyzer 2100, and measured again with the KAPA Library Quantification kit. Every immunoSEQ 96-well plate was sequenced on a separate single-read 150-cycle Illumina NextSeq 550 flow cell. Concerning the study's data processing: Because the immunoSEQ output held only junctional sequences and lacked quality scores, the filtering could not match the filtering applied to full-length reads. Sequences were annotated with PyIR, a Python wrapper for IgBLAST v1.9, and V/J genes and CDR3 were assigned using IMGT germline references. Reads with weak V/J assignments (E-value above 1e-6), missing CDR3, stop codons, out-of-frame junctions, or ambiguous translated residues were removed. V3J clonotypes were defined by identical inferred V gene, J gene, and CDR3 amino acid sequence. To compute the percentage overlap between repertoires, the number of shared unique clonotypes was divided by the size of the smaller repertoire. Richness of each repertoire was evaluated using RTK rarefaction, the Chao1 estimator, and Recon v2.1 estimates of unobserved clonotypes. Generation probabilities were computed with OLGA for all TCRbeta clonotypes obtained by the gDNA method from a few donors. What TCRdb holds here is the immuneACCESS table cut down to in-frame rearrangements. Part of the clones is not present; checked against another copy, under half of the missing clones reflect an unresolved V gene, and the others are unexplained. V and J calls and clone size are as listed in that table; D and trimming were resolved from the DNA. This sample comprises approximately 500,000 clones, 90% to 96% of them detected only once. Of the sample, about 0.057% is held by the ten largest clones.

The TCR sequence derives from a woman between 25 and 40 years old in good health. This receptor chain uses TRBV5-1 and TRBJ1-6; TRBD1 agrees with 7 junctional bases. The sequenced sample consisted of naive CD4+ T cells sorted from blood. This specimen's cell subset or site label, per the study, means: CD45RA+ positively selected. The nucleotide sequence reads TGCGCCAGCAGCTTGGCGGGACAGCTTTATAATTCACCCCTCCACTTT. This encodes CASSLAGQLYNSPLHF. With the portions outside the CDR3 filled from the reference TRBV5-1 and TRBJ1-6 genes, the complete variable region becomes KAGVTQTPRYLIKTRGQQVTLSCSPISGHRSVSWYQQTPGQGLQFLFEYFSETQRNKGNFPGRFSGRQFSNSRSEMNVSTLELGDSALYLCASSLAGQLYNSPLHFGNGTRLTVT.